This T cell receptor (beta chain) came from a study of blood T cells in healthy people across ages (dated by TCRdb to about 2015). About the full investigation: Template switching captured roughly one uniquely barcoded TCR beta cDNA molecule per two T cells in model experiments. To track age-related changes in TCR beta repertoire diversity, the study relied on deep sequencing normalized with unique cDNA molecular identifiers. The donors were divided into four age groups: young (average around 15 years), middle-aged (about 40), aged (approximately 64) and long-lived (roughly 82). To avoid experimental bias, donors of different ages were spread randomly across the sequencing lanes. The study analyzed two additional independent replicas of 1 million unique cDNA reads from the same blood draw for two donors, one aged 18 to 29 and one aged 80 or older. Study-level results and caveats: Since profiling was done on bulk unsorted PBMCs, naive and antigen-experienced compartments could not be conclusively compared. Compared with the aged group, more naive CD4+ T cells, fewer expanded clones and increased TCR diversity were shown by the long-lived group, suggesting age selection. Because donor CMV infection status was unknown, age-related changes in expanded clonotypes were potentially confounded. There was a strong correlation between observed TCR beta diversity and the percentage of naive T cells measured by flow cytometry. As age increased, observed TCR beta diversity per million T cells dropped in a roughly linear way, and a significant reduction was already evident by age roughly 36. Estimates of total diversity based on one million sequenced T cells were considered lower bounds and underestimates.

Note on this clonotype: Its binding antigen is unknown. No base qualities exist here, and no much larger clone lies one base off it.

Library preparation used 5' RACE. Sequencing instrument: Illumina HiSeq 2500. A second roughly 6 to 12 cycle PCR used a sample-barcoded 5' primer and a J-beta primer mix. Each TCR beta cDNA molecule received a unique molecular identifier from a template-switch 5' adaptor carrying 12 random nucleotides. Each sample yielded at least 2.5 million CDR3-containing paired-end reads. First-strand cDNA was synthesized from all RNA with the Mint cDNA synthesis kit, primed by a TRBC-specific oligonucleotide. After uracil-DNA glycosylase treatment, a first 18-cycle PCR used universal primers M1SS and BC2_uni_R on all cDNA. On the authors' methods: For normalization, 1 million high-quality reads were randomly selected from each sample, with every read carrying a distinct molecular identifier. Instead of being binned into consensus sequences, reads that shared molecular identifiers were thrown out. CDR3 identification, clonotype clustering and error correction used MiTCR with a Q25 quality threshold and the strictest error-elimination algorithm. Lower-bound total TCR beta diversity was estimated with a nonparametric unseen species model using Euler transformation. TCRdb reanalyzed the raw reads on its own, using fastp at Q25 for trimming and MiXCR for clone calling, and kept in-frame beta chains. CDR3 protein sequences are deduplicated, and each keeps its most common genes and DNA. TCRdb assigned the V and J calls; the authors' analysis was not used. The sample table lists over 500,000 distinct CDR3 sequences, about 50% of them with a count of one. Less than 15% of the sample goes to the ten largest clones.

Systemically healthy Caucasian individuals from Russia, 35 to 50 in total and aged roughly 6 to 95 years, were included as donors. Around 10 milliliters of peripheral blood were collected from each donor into EDTA-treated Vacutainer tubes. PBMCs were isolated by Ficoll-Paque density-gradient centrifugation, with at least 6.5 million obtained per sample. Trizol reagent was used to extract total RNA from PBMCs, with at least 5 micrograms per sample. The percentages of naive CD45RAhigh/CD27high T cells were determined by flow cytometry on a PBMC aliquot from every donor. Per the germline V gene, MDHEN is the CDR1 and SYDVKM is the CDR2. The junction carries 17 bases between V and J, which are trimmed by 6 bases and 5 bases respectively. The CDR3 starts with the cysteine, ends with the phenylalanine, and has 15 residues. Only the CDR3 region is kept as DNA, spanning 45 bases read in frame from base 1.

Sample: blood. The receptor comes from a woman older than 75 in good health. Here the chain combines TRBV28 and TRBJ1-5; TRBD1 is possibly the D segment (5 matching bases). The DNA is as follows: TGTGCCAGCAGCCACAGGTCCGGAATTGATCAGCCCCAGCATTTT. It encodes CASSHRSGIDQPQHF.